One and the same sample provided the 19 T cell receptor beta chains below, sequenced in a study of blood T cells in healthy people across ages. A second PCR, run for roughly 7 to 11 cycles, used a sample-barcoded 5' primer plus a J-beta primer mix. Each CDR3 protein gets one entry after TCRdb re-called the 5' RACE reads with MiXCR. Altogether approximately 900,000 distinct CDR3 sequences are present, around 48% being singletons, with the ten largest covering around 15%. The sample taken for sequencing was blood. Receptors originate from a man aged 30 to 39 in good health.

V is TRBV5-4 and J is TRBJ2-7; 7 nucleotides align to TRBD1. The CDR3 contains 14 residues. CDR1 and CDR2 from the germline V gene are SGHNT and YYREEE (reference sequence). Trimming at V came to 0 bases and at J to 7 bases, leaving 7 bases not matched to a gene. CDR3 amino acids: CASSLADRFNEQYF. The CDR3 nucleotides are TGTGCCAGCAGCTTGGCGGACAGGTTCAATGAGCAGTACTTC.

CDR3 in DNA: TGCAGCGGGACAGGGGGGGCTGGGAATGAGCAGTTCTTC. Translated: CSGTGGAGNEQFF. The rearrangement links TRBV29-1 to TRBJ2-1; 10 nucleotides agree with TRBD1. The CDR3 covers 13 residues. From germline, CDR1 is SQVTM and CDR2 ANQGSEA. Trimming at V came to 7 bases and at J to 7 bases, leaving 7 bases not matched to a gene.

Here the CDR3 reads CASSLSQRETQYF. CDR3 nucleotides: TGTGCCAGCAGCCTCTCGCAGAGGGAGACCCAGTACTTC. V gene TRBV3-1 combines with J gene TRBJ2-5, with D unclear. CDR1 and CDR2 (germline): LGHDT, YNNKEL (reference sequence). Trimming shortened V by 4 bases and J by 5 bases, and 11 bases separated the two germline ends. The CDR3 is 13 amino acids.

The rearrangement uses TRBV5-1 and TRBJ2-1; TRBD2 matches at 11 bases. Unmatched junction bases numbered 13, after V lost 7 bases and J lost 4 bases. The germline gives CDR1 SGHRS, CDR2 YFSETQ. The CDR3 sequence is 17 residues long. In nucleotides, the CDR3 is TGCGCCAGCGACCTGGAGAAGACTAGCGGGGTTTACAATGAGCAGTTCTTC. Translated: CASDLEKTSGVYNEQFF.

Points on this clonotype: No conserved phenylalanine or tryptophan is present at the end of the CDR3, so a read error is the likely explanation. The chain joins TRBV27 to TRBJ2-1; TRBD2 matches at 13 bases. Germline V gene lookup returns CDR1 MNHEY and CDR2 SMNVEV (reference sequence). The junction had 25 bases not matched to a gene; V was cut back by 3 bases and J by 5 bases. CDR3 length: 23 amino acids. The CDR3 loop reads CASSFYSPDPGTSGEAGNNEQFL. The CDR3 DNA sequence: TGTGCCAGCAGTTTTTATTCCCCGGACCCCGGGACTAGCGGGGAGGCCGGTAACAATGAGCAGTTCCTC.

This clonotype was detected a few times. This chain uses TRBV29-1 with TRBJ2-7; TRBD2 is a possible D gene (5 bases). V lost 7 bases and J 1 base, leaving 17 bases between the germline ends. CDR3 length equals 14 residues. CDR1 is SQVTM and CDR2 is ANQGSEA in the germline V gene. The DNA for the CDR3 is TGCAGCGCTACACGAGGGTCAGGATCCTACGAGCAGTACTTC. Amino acid sequence: CSATRGSGSYEQYF.

The chain carries TRBV11-3 and TRBJ2-3; TRBD1 might be the D (5 bases). V lost 9 bases and J 1 base, leaving 11 bases between the germline ends. The CDR3 extends over 13 amino acids. CDR1 is SGHNT and CDR2 is YENEEA in the germline V gene. Here the CDR3 DNA reads TGTGCCAGTTGGGGCGGTGGCACAGATACGCAGTATTTT. This codes for CASWGGGTDTQYF.

As for this clonotype: Its ends do not fully match the called genes, so a read error is possible. This chain connects TRBV3-1 to TRBJ2-5; D possibly corresponds to TRBD2 (6 bases). CDR1 is LGHDT, CDR2 YNNKEL, per germline (reference sequence). The CDR3 has 19 amino acids. CDR3 sequence reads: CASSQTPNVRGTLKEAQYF. CDR3 bases: TGTGCCAGCAGCCAGACCCCCAACGTTCGGGGGACCCTAAAAGAGGCCCAGTACTTC.

This chain uses TRBV9 with TRBJ2-5; 9 bases are shared with TRBD2. Germline loops: CDR1 SGDLS, CDR2 YYNGEE. The CDR3 spans 16 residues. Trimming took 4 bases from V and 0 from J; bases not matched to a gene: 7. The CDR3 region has the DNA TGTGCCAGCAGCTCAAATAGCGGGGGCCACCAAGAGACCCAGTACTTC. It yields the protein CASSSNSGGHQETQYF. Filled out from reference TRBV9 and TRBJ2-5, the complete variable domain reads DSGVTQTPKHLITATGQRVTLRCSPRSGDLSVYWYQQSLDQGLQFLIQYYNGEERAKGNILERFSAQQFPDLHSELNLSSLELGDSALYFCASSSNSGGHQETQYFGPGTRLLVL.

This rearrangement joins TRBV7-9 to TRBJ2-7; 11 nucleotides line up with TRBD1. CDR3 size: 15 residues. Germline V lookup: CDR1 SEHNR, CDR2 FQNEAQ (reference sequence). Unmatched junction bases numbered 9, after V lost 4 bases and J lost 7 bases. The DNA for the CDR3 is TGTGCCAGCAGCTCCCGGGACAGGGGGTACAATGAGCAGTACTTC. Amino acids: CASSSRDRGYNEQYF.

The chain combines TRBV12-3 or TRBV12-4 with TRBJ2-5, with 9 bases fitting TRBD1. The CDR3 is 15 amino acids. After removal of 6 bases from V and 5 bases from J, the junction contained 10 bases not matched to a gene. CDR3 sequence reads: CASRKGQGILETQYF. The CDR3 bases are TGTGCCAGCAGGAAGGGACAGGGAATTTTGGAGACCCAGTACTTC.

The J gene is TRBJ1-5, the V gene TRBV3-1; perhaps TRBD1 as D (5 bases). This CDR3 spans 16 amino acids. The V gene lost 1 base and the J gene lost 0 bases, with 10 bases spanning the gap. Germline CDR1 and CDR2: LGHDT and YNNKEL (reference sequence). The CDR3 nucleotides read TGTGCCAGCAGCCAAGGAGGGGTACTTAGCAATCAGCCCCAGCATTTT. Protein sequence: CASSQGGVLSNQPQHF.

The rearrangement links TRBV27 to TRBJ2-1; TRBD1 or TRBD2 may be the D gene (6 bases each). V gave up 8 bases and J gave up 1 base, with 15 bases separating them. CDR1 is MNHEY and CDR2 is SMNVEV in the germline V gene (reference sequence). This CDR3 has 15 residues. This chain's CDR3 is CASRGKQGSYNEQFF. DNA of the CDR3: TGTGCCAGCCGGGGGAAACAGGGATCCTACAATGAGCAGTTCTTC.

This chain uses TRBV9 with TRBJ2-5; 8 positions agree with TRBD2. In germline, CDR1 is SGDLS, CDR2 YYNGEE. V lost 0 bases to trimming and J lost 4 bases; unmatched junction nucleotides: 11. CDR3 length equals 17 residues. The CDR3 sequence is CASSVAVRAGGRETQYF. In nucleotides, the CDR3 is TGTGCCAGCAGCGTAGCCGTGAGGGCGGGGGGTAGAGAGACCCAGTACTTC.

J is TRBJ2-3 and V is TRBV11-2; 11 nucleotides line up with TRBD2. Unmatched junction bases numbered 11, after V lost 1 base and J lost 2 bases. Looked up from germline, CDR1 is SGHAT and CDR2 is FQNNGV. The length of the CDR3 is 19 residues. The CDR3 DNA reads TGTGCCAGCAGCTTAGTAGCGGGAGGGCCGTTATCCTTCACAGATACGCAGTATTTT. It encodes CASSLVAGGPLSFTDTQYF.

The chain couples TRBV7-2 to TRBJ1-2; tentatively, D is TRBD1 (5 bases). The CDR3 is 15 residues long. Germline-derived CDR1 and CDR2 are SGHTA and FQGNSA. Trimming removed 5 bases from V and 5 bases from J, with 18 bases in between. The CDR3 bases are TGTGCCAGCAGCCCCCGGGACCTAACCCCGTATGGCTACACCTTC. It is translated as CASSPRDLTPYGYTF.

This clonotype was observed a single time. The chain combines TRBV7-9 with TRBJ2-7; 7 bases line up with TRBD1. The CDR3 has 14 amino acids. V lost 5 bases, J lost 3 bases, and 7 bases stayed unmatched. Looked up from germline, CDR1 is SEHNR and CDR2 is FQNEAQ (reference sequence). Here the CDR3 reads CASSKARDSYEQYF. Here the CDR3 DNA reads TGTGCCAGCAGCAAGGCCCGGGACAGCTACGAGCAGTACTTC.

This clonotype showed up just a few times. V usage is TRBV4-1 and J usage is TRBJ2-1; 7 bases are shared with TRBD1. The trim removed 4 bases at V and 9 bases at J, leaving 6 bases unmatched. CDR3 length: 13 amino acids. In germline, CDR1 is MGHRA, CDR2 YSYEKL. CDR3 in DNA: TGCGCCAGCAGCCGGTCGACAGGGACTGAGCAGTTCTTC. Translation: CASSRSTGTEQFF.

This clonotype was found once. The rearrangement uses TRBV29-1 and TRBJ2-7; 10 bases match TRBD2. Trimming cost V 6 bases and J 7 bases; bases outside gene matches: 12. CDR1 and CDR2 from the germline V gene are SQVTM and ANQGSEA. The CDR3 loop spans 14 amino acids. For the CDR3, the DNA is TGCAGCGTGCGTTCTAGCGGGGGTTCCAATGAGCAGTACTTC. Translated, it gives CSVRSSGGSNEQYF.